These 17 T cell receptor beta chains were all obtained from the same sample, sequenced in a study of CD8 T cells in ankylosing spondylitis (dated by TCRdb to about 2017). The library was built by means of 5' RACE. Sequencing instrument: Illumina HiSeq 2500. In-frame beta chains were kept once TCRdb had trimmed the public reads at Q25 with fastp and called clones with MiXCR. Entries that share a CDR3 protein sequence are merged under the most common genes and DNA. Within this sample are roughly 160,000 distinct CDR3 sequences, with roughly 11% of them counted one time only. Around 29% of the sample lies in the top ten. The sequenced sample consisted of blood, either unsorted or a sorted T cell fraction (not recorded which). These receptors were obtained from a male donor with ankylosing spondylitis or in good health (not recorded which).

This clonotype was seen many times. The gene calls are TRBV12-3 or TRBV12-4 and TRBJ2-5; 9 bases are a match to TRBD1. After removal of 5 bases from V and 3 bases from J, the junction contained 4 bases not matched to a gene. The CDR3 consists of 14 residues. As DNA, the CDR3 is TGTGCCAGCAGTACCGACAGGGGGGAAGAGACCCAGTACTTC. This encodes CASSTDRGEETQYF.

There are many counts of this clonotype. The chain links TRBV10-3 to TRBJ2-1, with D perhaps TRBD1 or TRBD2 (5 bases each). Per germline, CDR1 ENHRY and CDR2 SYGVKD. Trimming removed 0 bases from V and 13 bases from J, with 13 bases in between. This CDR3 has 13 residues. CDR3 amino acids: CAISESSEGRQFF. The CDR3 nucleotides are TGTGCCATCAGTGAGTCAAGCGAGGGGCGACAGTTCTTC.

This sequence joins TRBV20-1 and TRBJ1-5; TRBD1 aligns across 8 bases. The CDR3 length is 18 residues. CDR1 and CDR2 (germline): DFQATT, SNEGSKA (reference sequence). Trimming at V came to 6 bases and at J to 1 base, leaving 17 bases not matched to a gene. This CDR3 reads CSAMPATGVLGSNQPQHF. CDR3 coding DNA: TGCAGTGCCATGCCCGCGACAGGGGTCCTTGGGAGCAATCAGCCCCAGCATTTT.

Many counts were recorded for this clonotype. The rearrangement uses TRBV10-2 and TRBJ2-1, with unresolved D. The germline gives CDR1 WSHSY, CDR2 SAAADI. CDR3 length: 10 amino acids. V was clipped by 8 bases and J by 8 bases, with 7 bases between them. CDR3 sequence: CASGWDEQFF. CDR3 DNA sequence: TGCGCCAGCGGTTGGGATGAGCAGTTCTTC.

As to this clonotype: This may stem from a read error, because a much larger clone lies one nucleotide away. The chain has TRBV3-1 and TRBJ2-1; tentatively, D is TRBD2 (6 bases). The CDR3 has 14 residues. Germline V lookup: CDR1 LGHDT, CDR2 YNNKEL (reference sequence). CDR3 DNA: TGTGTCAGCAGCCAAGTAAGCGGGCCCAATGAGCAGTTCTTC. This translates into CVSSQVSGPNEQFF.

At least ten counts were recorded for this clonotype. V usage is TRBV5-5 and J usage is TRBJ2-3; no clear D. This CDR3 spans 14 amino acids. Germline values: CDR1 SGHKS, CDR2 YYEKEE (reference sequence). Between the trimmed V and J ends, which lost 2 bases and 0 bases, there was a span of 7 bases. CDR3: CASSLYGSTDTQYF. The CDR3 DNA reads TGTGCCAGCAGCTTATACGGGAGCACAGATACGCAGTATTTT. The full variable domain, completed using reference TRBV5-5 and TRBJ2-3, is DAGVTQSPTHLIKTRGQQVTLRCSPISGHKSVSWYQQVLGQGPQFIFQYYEKEERGRGNFPDRFSARQFPNYSSELNVNALLLGDSALYLCASSLYGSTDTQYFGPGTRLTVL.

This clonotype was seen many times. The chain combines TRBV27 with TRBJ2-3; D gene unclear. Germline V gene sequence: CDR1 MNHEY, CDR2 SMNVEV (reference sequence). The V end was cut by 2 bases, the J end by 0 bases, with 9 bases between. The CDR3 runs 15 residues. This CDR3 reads CASSLQDPSTDTQYF. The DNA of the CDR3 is TGTGCCAGCAGTTTACAGGACCCTAGCACAGATACGCAGTATTTT.

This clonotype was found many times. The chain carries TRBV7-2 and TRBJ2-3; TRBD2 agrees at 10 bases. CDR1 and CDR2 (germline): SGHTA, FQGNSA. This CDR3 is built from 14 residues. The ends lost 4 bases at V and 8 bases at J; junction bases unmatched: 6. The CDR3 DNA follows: TGTGCCAGCAGCTATACTAGCGGGGAGAGTACGCAGTATTTT. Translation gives CASSYTSGESTQYF.

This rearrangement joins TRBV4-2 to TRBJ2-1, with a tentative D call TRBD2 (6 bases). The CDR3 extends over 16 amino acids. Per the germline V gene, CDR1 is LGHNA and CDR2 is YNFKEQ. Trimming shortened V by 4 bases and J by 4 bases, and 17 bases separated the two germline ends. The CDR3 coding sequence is TGTGCCAGCAGCCCAGCGGTAGGGAGGCAGTACAATGAGCAGTTCTTC. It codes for CASSPAVGRQYNEQFF.

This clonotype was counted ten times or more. The CDR3 reads CASSPSLYNSPLHF. CDR3 coding DNA: TGTGCCAGCAGCCCCTCCCTCTATAATTCACCCCTCCACTTT. This chain links TRBV27 with TRBJ1-6, with no clear D. The CDR3 is 14 amino acids. Germline CDR1 is MNHEY and CDR2 is SMNVEV (reference sequence). The ends were cut back, 6 bases at V and 3 bases at J, with 9 bases in the middle.

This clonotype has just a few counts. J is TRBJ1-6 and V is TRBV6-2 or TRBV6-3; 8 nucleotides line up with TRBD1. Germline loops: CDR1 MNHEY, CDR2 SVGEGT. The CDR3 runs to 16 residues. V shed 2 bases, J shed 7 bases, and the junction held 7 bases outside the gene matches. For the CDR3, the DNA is TGTGCCAGCAGTTACATCCGGACAGGGACCAATTCACCCCTCCACTTT. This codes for CASSYIRTGTNSPLHF.

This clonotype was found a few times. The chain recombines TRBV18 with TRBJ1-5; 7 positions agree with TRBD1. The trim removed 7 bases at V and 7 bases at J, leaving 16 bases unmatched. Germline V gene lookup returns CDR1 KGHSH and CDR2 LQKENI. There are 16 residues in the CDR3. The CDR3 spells CASLEGGPLKDQPQHF. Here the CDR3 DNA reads TGTGCCAGCTTAGAAGGGGGCCCCCTGAAGGACCAGCCCCAGCATTTT.

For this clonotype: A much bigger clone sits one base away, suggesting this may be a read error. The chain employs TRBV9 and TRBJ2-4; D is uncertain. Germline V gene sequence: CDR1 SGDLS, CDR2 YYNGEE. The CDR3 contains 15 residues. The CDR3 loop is CARSARLGGRDIQYF. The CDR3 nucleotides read TGTGCCCGCAGCGCCCGTCTTGGTGGGCGCGACATTCAGTACTTC.

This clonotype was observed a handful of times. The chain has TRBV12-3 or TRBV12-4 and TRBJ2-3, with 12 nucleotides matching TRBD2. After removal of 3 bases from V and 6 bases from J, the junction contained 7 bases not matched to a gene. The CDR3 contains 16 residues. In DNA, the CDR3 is TGTGCCAGCAGTTTTGGCCTAGCGGGAGGGTGGGATACGCAGTATTTT. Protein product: CASSFGLAGGWDTQYF.

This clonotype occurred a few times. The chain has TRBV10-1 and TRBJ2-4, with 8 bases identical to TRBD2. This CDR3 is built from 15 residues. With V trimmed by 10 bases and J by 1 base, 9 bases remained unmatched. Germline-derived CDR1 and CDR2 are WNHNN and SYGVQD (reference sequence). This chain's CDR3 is CATRAGEGAKNIQYF. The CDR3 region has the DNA TGCGCCACCCGAGCGGGAGAGGGGGCCAAAAACATTCAGTACTTC.

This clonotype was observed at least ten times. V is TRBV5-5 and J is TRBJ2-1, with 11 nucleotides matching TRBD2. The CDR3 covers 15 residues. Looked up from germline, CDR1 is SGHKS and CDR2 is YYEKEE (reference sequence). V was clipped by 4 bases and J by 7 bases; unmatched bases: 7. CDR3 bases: TGTGCCAGCAGCCCCCAGACTAGCGGGGTGAATGAGCAGTTCTTC. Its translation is CASSPQTSGVNEQFF.

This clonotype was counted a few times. CDR3 bases: TGTGCCAGCAGCTTTTCGGGCAACCTCTACGAGCAGTACTTC. It specifies CASSFSGNLYEQYF. The rearrangement joins TRBV5-6 to TRBJ2-7; D is ambiguous. Trimming took off 2 bases at V and 3 bases at J, with 12 bases between the two ends. The CDR3 runs 14 residues. Per the germline V gene, CDR1 is SGHDT and CDR2 is YYEEEE.